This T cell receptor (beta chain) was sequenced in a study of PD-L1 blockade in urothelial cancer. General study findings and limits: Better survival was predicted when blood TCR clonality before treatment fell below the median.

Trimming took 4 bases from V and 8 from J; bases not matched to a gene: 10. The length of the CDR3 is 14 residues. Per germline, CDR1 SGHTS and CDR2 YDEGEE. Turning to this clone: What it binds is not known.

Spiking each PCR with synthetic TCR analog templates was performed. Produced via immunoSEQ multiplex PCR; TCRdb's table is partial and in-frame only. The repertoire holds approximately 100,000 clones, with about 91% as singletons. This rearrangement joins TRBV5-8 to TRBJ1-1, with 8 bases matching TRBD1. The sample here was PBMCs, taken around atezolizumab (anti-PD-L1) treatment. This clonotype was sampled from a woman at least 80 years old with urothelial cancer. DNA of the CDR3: TGTGCCAGCAGCCCTGGGACAGGACCGGCCGAAGCTTTCTTT. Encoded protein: CASSPGTGPAEAFF.